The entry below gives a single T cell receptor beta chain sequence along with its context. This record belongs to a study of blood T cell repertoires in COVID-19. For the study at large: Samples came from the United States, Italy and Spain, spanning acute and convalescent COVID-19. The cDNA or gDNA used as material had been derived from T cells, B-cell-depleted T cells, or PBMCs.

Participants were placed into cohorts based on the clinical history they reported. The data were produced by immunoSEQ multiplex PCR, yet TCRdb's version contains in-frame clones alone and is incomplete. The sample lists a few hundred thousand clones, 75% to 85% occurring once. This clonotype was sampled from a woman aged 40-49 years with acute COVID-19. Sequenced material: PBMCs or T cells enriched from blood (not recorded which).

CDR3 in DNA: TGTGCCAGCAGCCTACAGGAAACTAATTCACCCCTCCACTTT. Amino acids: CASSLQETNSPLHF. J is TRBJ1-6 and V is TRBV28, with D perhaps matching TRBD1 (5 bases). This CDR3 comprises 14 residues. CDR1 and CDR2 from the germline V gene are MDHEN and SYDVKM. V lost 6 bases, J lost 6 bases, and 12 bases lay in between.